This T cell receptor beta chain was identified during a study of CD8 T cells in ankylosing spondylitis. CDR1 and CDR2 (germline): SGHAT, FQNNGV. CDR3 length: 14 amino acids. After removal of 3 bases from V and 6 bases from J, the junction contained 3 bases not matched to a gene. TCRdb reanalysed the 5' RACE reads using MiXCR and keeps one entry per CDR3 protein. The table includes 250,000 to 300,000 distinct CDR3 sequences, approximately 20% detected once. General study results and limits: Clones tied to disease were said to be significantly enriched in matched ankylosing spondylitis synovial fluid.

About this clonotype: What it binds is unknown.

Material: blood, either unsorted or a sorted T cell fraction (not recorded which). The rearrangement joins TRBV11-2 to TRBJ2-1, with TRBD1 matching 9 bases. The sequence was obtained from a male donor with ankylosing spondylitis or in good health (not recorded which). The CDR3 coding sequence is TGTGCCAGCAGCTTTGGGACAGGGTTCAATGAGCAGTTCTTC. Translation gives CASSFGTGFNEQFF. Full variable domain (missing parts from reference TRBV11-2 and TRBJ2-1): EAGVAQSPRYKIIEKRQSVAFWCNPISGHATLYWYQQILGQGPKLLIQFQNNGVVDDSQLPKDRFSAERLKGVDSTLKIQPAKLEDSAVYLCASSFGTGFNEQFFGPGTRLTVL.